The next 17 T cell receptor beta chains were all read from a single sample in a study of shared clonotypes between healthy human individuals. TCRdb's table, derived via immunoSEQ multiplex PCR, lists solely in-frame clones and lacks some. Among roughly 1,000,000 clones, around 78% were seen once, and the ten largest hold roughly 0.57%. Sequenced: memory CD4+ T cells from PBMCs. Subset here: CD45RA-negative fraction. These receptors were taken from a young man in good health. Some clones in this sample may be carry-over from other donors' samples.

As regards this clone: At the DNA level, this CDR3 is encoded by other sequences in the same sample as well. The rearrangement links TRBV11-2 to TRBJ2-1; maybe TRBD1 (6 bases). The CDR3 has 14 amino acids. Germline loops: CDR1 SGHAT, CDR2 FQNNGV. Trimming removed 1 base at V and 5 bases at J, with 9 bases between. The CDR3 loop is CASSLGTANNEQFF. The CDR3 nucleotides are TGTGCCAGCAGCTTAGGGACAGCTAACAATGAGCAGTTCTTC.

The V gene is TRBV28, the J gene TRBJ1-2; 8 bases fit TRBD1. Germline lookup yields CDR1 MDHEN and CDR2 SYDVKM. Trimming removed 5 bases from V and 3 bases from J; junction bases left unmatched: 8. The CDR3 runs 15 residues. The CDR3 nucleotides are TGTGCCAGCAGTCTAGCTCCGGGACAGGACTATGGCTACACCTTC. The encoded protein is CASSLAPGQDYGYTF.

The chain joins TRBV18 to TRBJ1-4; D remains unclear. V was shortened by 8 bases and J by 3 bases, with 16 bases between the two germline ends. Germline loops: CDR1 KGHSH, CDR2 LQKENI. The CDR3 extends over 15 amino acids. The CDR3, as DNA: TGTGCCAGCCGAGGCACCCGCTCCTCTAATGAAAAACTGTTTTTT. Its translation is CASRGTRSSNEKLFF. The full variable domain, rest sourced from reference TRBV18 and TRBJ1-4, is NAGVMQNPRHLVRRRGQEARLRCSPMKGHSHVYWYRQLPEEGLKFMVYLQKENIIDESGMPKERFSAEFPKEGPSILRIQQVVRGDSAAYFCASRGTRSSNEKLFFGSGTQLSVL.

The V gene is TRBV2, the J gene TRBJ2-7; D gene ambiguous. Germline loops: CDR1 SNHLY, CDR2 FYNNEI. V lost 10 bases, J lost 4 bases, and 11 bases lay in between. CDR3 length: 11 amino acids. The CDR3, as DNA: TGTGCCACCCGGGCTGGGTACGAGCAGTACTTC. This translates into CATRAGYEQYF.

The rearrangement uses TRBV30 and TRBJ2-6; D unclear. V gave up 4 bases and J gave up 1 base, with 11 bases separating them. The CDR3 spans 15 residues. CDR1 GTSNPN and CDR2 SVGIG come from the germline V gene (reference sequence). The chain's CDR3 is CAWNFVGSGANVLTF. The CDR3 coding sequence is TGTGCCTGGAATTTTGTAGGATCTGGGGCCAACGTCCTGACTTTC.

The chain joins TRBV29-1 to TRBJ2-1; TRBD2 matches 9 bases. CDR1 and CDR2 (germline): SQVTM, ANQGSEA. J lost 4 bases, V lost 5 bases, and 15 bases had no gene match. The CDR3 is 17 amino acids. CDR3: CSVRALAGSTNYNEQFF. CDR3 bases: TGCAGCGTTAGAGCACTAGCGGGTTCGACCAATTACAATGAGCAGTTCTTC.

This chain joins TRBV6-5 and TRBJ1-1; TRBD1 agrees at 7 bases. Germline V gene lookup returns CDR1 MNHEY and CDR2 SVGAGI. V shed 2 bases and J 4 bases; nucleotides not matched to a gene: 7. The CDR3 covers 15 residues. CDR3 bases: TGTGCCAGCAGTTACGAGAACAGGGGCGCCACTGAAGCTTTCTTT. Amino acid sequence: CASSYENRGATEAFF.

The chain has TRBV5-5 and TRBJ1-1, with TRBD1 identical over 8 bases. The CDR3 sequence is 18 residues long. Germline values: CDR1 SGHKS, CDR2 YYEKEE (reference sequence). With V trimmed by 0 bases and J by 4 bases, 14 bases remained unmatched. The CDR3 region is CASSLGAGQGEYGTEAFF. CDR3 DNA: TGTGCCAGCAGCTTGGGAGCTGGACAGGGAGAGTATGGCACTGAAGCTTTCTTT.

This clone appeared a few times. The V gene is TRBV10-3, the J gene TRBJ1-5, with TRBD1 identical over 8 bases. CDR3 length equals 14 residues. Germline lookup yields CDR1 ENHRY and CDR2 SYGVKD. After removal of 6 bases from V and 5 bases from J, the junction contained 6 bases not matched to a gene. As DNA, the CDR3 is TGTGCCATCAGCGAAGGACAGGGCTATCAGCCCCAGCATTTT. Its protein product is CAISEGQGYQPQHF.

A single count supports this clone. In DNA, the CDR3 is TGCGCCAGCAGCTTGGTGGGAGCGGGTCCCACCGAGCAGTACTTC. Translation: CASSLVGAGPTEQYF. The chain recombines TRBV5-1 with TRBJ2-7, with a possible D match to TRBD2 (6 bases). The V end lost 0 bases, the J end lost 6 bases, and 16 bases lay between the germline ends. CDR3 length: 15 residues. Germline-derived CDR1 and CDR2 are SGHRS and YFSETQ.

This clone was counted only a few times. The CDR3 sequence is CASSFEGIGDEQYF. CDR3 DNA: TGCGCCAGCAGCTTCGAGGGTATTGGGGACGAGCAGTACTTC. The chain employs TRBV5-1 and TRBJ2-7; the D gene is possibly TRBD2 (5 bases). Germline assignment: CDR1 SGHRS and CDR2 YFSETQ. This CDR3 has 14 residues. V gave up 2 bases and J gave up 5 bases, with 14 bases separating them.

The V call is TRBV19, the J call TRBJ2-5; 8 bases align to TRBD2. Germline V CDR1 and CDR2: LNHDA, SQIVND (reference sequence). The CDR3 totals 13 residues. J was trimmed by 11 bases and V by 2 bases; bases with no gene match: 7. CDR3 protein: CASSIRTSWEQYF. Written as DNA, the CDR3 is TGTGCCAGTAGTATACGGACTAGCTGGGAGCAGTACTTC.

The V gene is TRBV6-1, the J gene TRBJ1-5; D remains unclear. V lost 8 bases, J lost 1 base, and 12 bases lay in between. Germline V gives CDR1 MNHNS, CDR2 SASEGT. The CDR3 extends over 14 amino acids. This chain's CDR3 is CASGGSTSNQPQHF. The CDR3 DNA reads as TGTGCCAGCGGTGGCAGCACAAGCAATCAGCCCCAGCATTTT.

This chain joins TRBV29-1 and TRBJ2-1; 9 bases are a match to TRBD2. CDR1 is SQVTM and CDR2 is ANQGSEA in the germline V gene. Germline trimming cut 7 bases from V and 8 bases from J; bases unmatched to any gene: 12. The CDR3 spans 14 residues. The CDR3 sequence: CSAWGGRAIDEQFF. The CDR3 DNA reads as TGCAGCGCCTGGGGCGGGAGGGCCATCGATGAGCAGTTCTTC.

The V gene is TRBV29-1, the J gene TRBJ1-2; D uncertain. Germline lookup yields CDR1 SQVTM and CDR2 ANQGSEA. The germline V and J ends were trimmed by 7 bases and 8 bases, with 20 bases remaining between them. The CDR3 totals 13 residues. CDR3 DNA: TGCAGCGCCCTGCCTCGGCCCCCGGCGGGCTACACCTTC. Protein product: CSALPRPPAGYTF.

The chain has TRBV6-4 and TRBJ1-2; D ambiguous. The length of the CDR3 is 15 residues. V gave up 3 bases and J gave up 0 bases, with 11 bases separating them. Germline assignment: CDR1 MRHNA and CDR2 SNTAGT. The CDR3 spells CASSDRGSANYGYTF. For the CDR3, the DNA is TGTGCCAGCAGTGATCGGGGTAGCGCTAACTATGGCTACACCTTC.

The gene calls are TRBV5-1 and TRBJ2-7; D possibly matches TRBD1 or TRBD2 (6 bases each). V lost 5 bases and J 3 bases, leaving 18 bases between the germline ends. The CDR3 length is 15 residues. In germline, CDR1 is SGHRS, CDR2 YFSETQ. The CDR3 reads CASSTGPGADYEQYF. CDR3 DNA sequence: TGCGCCAGCAGTACTGGGCCGGGGGCGGACTACGAGCAGTACTTC.